This T cell receptor (beta chain) was captured in a study of blood T cell repertoires in COVID-19. Study-wide context: Collection of acute and convalescent COVID-19 samples took place in the United States, Italy and Spain. PBMCs, B-cell-depleted T cells, or T cells provided the cDNA or gDNA that made up the material.

This clone was seen a handful of times. V shed 6 bases and J shed 9 bases, with 15 bases lying between them. Looked up from germline, CDR1 is LNHDA and CDR2 is SQIVND (reference sequence). This CDR3 spans 12 amino acids. Under the authors' procedure: Estimated nucleated cell counts came from reference gene primer amplification. The method was immunoSEQ multiplex PCR; TCRdb's version includes in-frame clones alone and lacks a portion of them. The V and J calls and clone size come from that table; D and trimming were worked out from the DNA. The data show about 200,000 clones, roughly 80% seen once. This clonotype originated in an elderly woman with acute or convalescent COVID-19. The V gene is TRBV19, the J gene TRBJ2-7; TRBD1 is a possible D gene (7 bases). The sample consisted of peripheral blood. CDR3 DNA: TGTGCCAGTAGCGGAGGGGGCCCGGGGCAGTACTTC. Protein: CASSGGGPGQYF.